What follows are 8 T cell receptor beta chains derived from one specimen sequenced in a study of tumor-infiltrating lymphocytes in primary liver carcinoma. For blood RNA, unsorted whole blood served as the source, and germline DNA was extracted too. A constant-region primer served to make TCR beta cDNA from roughly 540 ng total RNA. Sequencing libraries for TCR beta derived from three nested multiplex PCR rounds that used slightly modified ARM-PCR. For around 11 cycles apiece, the opening two PCR rounds ran with TRBV1-TRBV30 forward primers and a C-beta reverse primer. MiXCR, applied by TCRdb to the multiplex PCR reads, yields one record per CDR3 protein. This sample has hundreds of thousands of distinct CDR3 sequences, with 50% to 70% found just once. The sample was peripheral blood. The receptors were sampled from a man aged 40-50 years with primary liver carcinoma and hepatitis B virus infection.

Points on this clonotype: One base away lies a much larger clone, so this may be a sequencing read error. V gene TRBV4-1 combines with J gene TRBJ2-3; D unresolved. CDR1 is MGHRA and CDR2 is YSYEKL in the germline V gene. V was trimmed by 5 bases and J by 4 bases, leaving 16 bases between them. The CDR3 is made up of 15 amino acids. Here the CDR3 DNA reads TGCGCCAGCAGCTACCGGGTATTGAGCGCAGATACGCAGTATTTT. It encodes CASSYRVLSADTQYF.

A note on this clonotype: An end of the junction does not agree with germline; a read error may underlie this. The chain links TRBV19 to TRBJ2-2; 12 bases fit TRBD2. Germline loops: CDR1 LNHDA, CDR2 SQIVND (reference sequence). CDR3 size: 16 residues. The CDR3 spells CASSRRLAGADGELFF. The CDR3 nucleotides read TGTGCAAGTAGTAGGAGACTAGCGGGAGCAGACGGGGAGCTGTTTTTT.

Notes on this clonotype: A much larger clone sits a single nucleotide away, making a read error possible. The conserved closing phenylalanine or tryptophan is absent in this CDR3, likely reflecting a read error. The V and J genes are TRBV29-1 and TRBJ1-1; weak D call: TRBD1 (5 bases). The CDR3 runs 13 residues. CDR1 and CDR2 (germline): SQVTM, ANQGSEA. V was cut by 6 bases and J by 4 bases, with 15 bases left in between. The CDR3 DNA reads as TGCAGCGTAGATCCTGCAGGGAGCACTGAAGCTTTCCTT. Amino acids: CSVDPAGSTEAFL.

The chain is built from TRBV5-1 and TRBJ2-1; D is perhaps TRBD2 (6 bases). Germline CDR1 is SGHRS and CDR2 is YFSETQ. This CDR3 comprises 16 residues. With 3 bases removed from V and 0 bases from J, the gap between germline ends came to 13 bases. This CDR3 reads CASSWRTTPSYNEQFF. The CDR3 coding sequence is TGCGCCAGCAGCTGGAGGACTACCCCCTCCTACAATGAGCAGTTCTTC.

Many counts were recorded for this clonotype. This chain joins TRBV29-1 and TRBJ2-1; D call uncertain. Between the trimmed V and J ends, which lost 2 bases and 4 bases, there was a span of 3 bases. Germline values: CDR1 SQVTM, CDR2 ANQGSEA. The CDR3 runs to 11 residues. The CDR3 bases are TGCAGCGTTGAACATTACAATGAGCAGTTCTTC. Translating it yields CSVEHYNEQFF.

A remark on this clonotype: As the CDR3 is not closed by the conserved phenylalanine or tryptophan, this likely results from a read error. The V gene is TRBV12-3 or TRBV12-4, the J gene TRBJ1-1; D is unresolved. The CDR3 loop spans 14 amino acids. Trimming cost V 8 bases and J 0 bases, with 13 bases left between them. CDR3 region: CASGRTEMNTEAFL. The CDR3 DNA is TGTGCCAGCGGAAGGACGGAAATGAACACTGAAGCTTTCTTG.

In regard to this clonotype: This may be a read error: a much more frequent sequence differs by one nucleotide. This chain connects TRBV11-2 to TRBJ2-5, with D possibly TRBD1 on 6 matching bases. Germline V lookup: CDR1 SGHAT, CDR2 FQNNGV. This CDR3 is built from 16 residues. The CDR3 bases are TGTGCCAGCAGCTCGTACCAGGGGATCACCCAAGAGGCCCAGTACTTC. It is translated as CASSSYQGITQEAQYF.

This clonotype was observed at least ten times. J is TRBJ2-7 and V is TRBV30, with TRBD2 matching 7 bases. V lost 2 bases and J lost 6; bases outside the gene matches: 7. The CDR3 loop spans 13 amino acids. The germline gives CDR1 GTSNPN, CDR2 SVGIG (reference sequence). CDR3 sequence reads: CAWSSGLEGEQYF. DNA for the CDR3: TGTGCCTGGAGTTCCGGACTAGAGGGCGAGCAGTACTTC.